These T cell receptor beta chains were read from a single sample in a study of blood T cells in healthy people across ages. TCRdb analysed the 5' RACE reads with MiXCR anew, one entry per CDR3 protein. The repertoire holds around 870,000 distinct CDR3 sequences, with around 30% as singletons. Sequencing was done on a sample of blood. The receptors were gathered from a woman aged 80 or older in good health. Each CDR3 is given without its conserved first and last residue. The size entry is marked missing in some rows and otherwise reads once, few, many or a size class.

clone_size: NA; v_call: TRBV20-1; j_call: TRBJ1-6; cdr3_aa: SARPRRNNSPLH
clone_size: few; v_call: TRBV6-2/TRBV6-3; j_call: TRBJ2-2; cdr3_aa: ASSKTSGGLTGELF
clone_size: many; v_call: TRBV6-6; j_call: TRBJ2-4; cdr3_aa: ASSGRDRLAKNIQY
clone_size: NA; v_call: TRBV7-9; j_call: TRBJ1-1; cdr3_aa: PSSVVKVGEAF
clone_size: few; v_call: TRBV20-1; j_call: TRBJ1-6; cdr3_aa: SALRGSSYNSPLH
clone_size: NA; v_call: TRBV12-3/TRBV12-4; j_call: TRBJ2-1; cdr3_aa: ASSLSLSGGPNNEQF
clone_size: few; v_call: TRBV12-3/TRBV12-4; j_call: TRBJ1-5; cdr3_aa: ASSLHLRGIYSNQPQH
clone_size: NA; v_call: TRBV11-2; j_call: TRBJ1-6; cdr3_aa: ASSLIGSGNSPLH
clone_size: NA; v_call: TRBV20-1; j_call: TRBJ2-1; cdr3_aa: SAAVRLGNEQF
clone_size: many; v_call: TRBV6-5; j_call: TRBJ2-1; cdr3_aa: ASSSPGQTYNEQF
clone_size: many; v_call: TRBV7-2; j_call: TRBJ2-5; cdr3_aa: ASRQGGGAVETQY
clone_size: few; v_call: TRBV19; j_call: TRBJ2-1; cdr3_aa: ASSSSGGPWNEQF
clone_size: many; v_call: TRBV29-1; j_call: TRBJ1-2; cdr3_aa: SIWTELNYGYT
clone_size: NA; v_call: TRBV20-1; j_call: TRBJ1-5; cdr3_aa: SARLREGINQPQH
clone_size: many; v_call: TRBV10-3; j_call: TRBJ2-5; cdr3_aa: AISESIWTGEEQY
clone_size: many; v_call: TRBV7-9; j_call: TRBJ1-2; cdr3_aa: ASSSNQFRTGQRGDYGYT
clone_size: NA; v_call: TRBV5-1; j_call: TRBJ2-5; cdr3_aa: ASSLVLGEVGETQY
clone_size: NA; v_call: TRBV12-3/TRBV12-4; j_call: TRBJ1-2; cdr3_aa: ASSLRTGGPYGYT
clone_size: NA; v_call: TRBV10-2; j_call: TRBJ2-3; cdr3_aa: ASTLSGISTDTQY
clone_size: NA; v_call: TRBV6-2/TRBV6-3; j_call: TRBJ2-2; cdr3_aa: ATGQLLTGELF
clone_size: NA; v_call: TRBV7-2; j_call: TRBJ2-7; cdr3_aa: AGSPAGGSYYDQY
clone_size: few; v_call: TRBV2; j_call: TRBJ2-7; cdr3_aa: ASRYDGYEQY
clone_size: NA; v_call: TRBV9; j_call: TRBJ1-3; cdr3_aa: ASSPISVPSGNTIY
clone_size: few; v_call: TRBV5-1; j_call: TRBJ1-4; cdr3_aa: ASSGDSSDEKLF
clone_size: NA; v_call: TRBV12-3/TRBV12-4; j_call: NA; cdr3_aa: ASSFSGYNQPQY
clone_size: NA; v_call: TRBV12-3/TRBV12-4; j_call: TRBJ1-3; cdr3_aa: ASSFTGISGNTIY
clone_size: many; v_call: TRBV4-2; j_call: TRBJ1-6; cdr3_aa: ASSQPIPDSPLH
clone_size: many; v_call: TRBV6-6; j_call: TRBJ1-2; cdr3_aa: ASSKGPGWPLGYT
clone_size: NA; v_call: TRBV20-1; j_call: TRBJ2-7; cdr3_aa: SARVPGNDYEQY
clone_size: few; v_call: TRBV20-1; j_call: TRBJ2-5; cdr3_aa: SASAPNQETQY
clone_size: many; v_call: TRBV6-2/TRBV6-3; j_call: TRBJ2-5; cdr3_aa: ASIKGGVQETQY
clone_size: many; v_call: TRBV10-2; j_call: TRBJ2-5; cdr3_aa: ASTTGTRGETQY
clone_size: few; v_call: TRBV20-1; j_call: TRBJ1-6; cdr3_aa: SARDHRESSYNSPLH
clone_size: NA; v_call: TRBV7-2; j_call: TRBJ1-1; cdr3_aa: ASSSVSGAGRRGRAF
clone_size: few; v_call: TRBV5-4; j_call: TRBJ2-3; cdr3_aa: ASSLAAGLAGGTDTQY
clone_size: few; v_call: TRBV12-5; j_call: TRBJ2-1; cdr3_aa: ASGLDGPIGQF
clone_size: many; v_call: TRBV11-2; j_call: TRBJ2-1; cdr3_aa: ASSLGRWGGGPYNEQF
clone_size: NA; v_call: TRBV18; j_call: TRBJ2-3; cdr3_aa: ASSSSGTASTDTQY
clone_size: few; v_call: TRBV30; j_call: TRBJ1-6; cdr3_aa: AWSVTGGPDSPLH
clone_size: NA; v_call: TRBV6-6; j_call: TRBJ2-5; cdr3_aa: ASNFGTGGPTSFEQY
clone_size: NA; v_call: TRBV28; j_call: TRBJ2-3; cdr3_aa: ASSYQAGGPTDTQY
clone_size: NA; v_call: TRBV10-3; j_call: NA; cdr3_aa: AISEGRGQALGEQY
clone_size: few; v_call: TRBV30; j_call: TRBJ2-6; cdr3_aa: AWSEGGQKGANVLT
clone_size: many; v_call: TRBV24-1; j_call: TRBJ2-1; cdr3_aa: ATSDSGGRAGAYNEQF
clone_size: NA; v_call: TRBV27; j_call: TRBJ2-2; cdr3_aa: ASRRGDRSTGELF
clone_size: many; v_call: TRBV7-9; j_call: TRBJ1-2; cdr3_aa: ASSSTGRPSYGYT
clone_size: few; v_call: TRBV14; j_call: TRBJ1-2; cdr3_aa: ASSPTGTVLGGYT